A single sample is the source of the 7 T cell receptor beta chains below, sequenced in a study of shared clonotypes between healthy human individuals. The assay was immunoSEQ multiplex PCR, and TCRdb's table has in-frame clones only and misses some. The repertoire consists of 90,000 to 120,000 clones, with over 65% occurring once and the leading ten covering almost 25%. The specimen sequenced was memory CD8+ T cells sorted from blood. Subset given: CD45RO+ cells pooled with CCR7-negative TemRA cells. The receptors originated from a woman under 40 in good health.

The V and J genes are TRBV7-2 and TRBJ2-7; no firm D call. Germline V CDR1 and CDR2: SGHTA, FQGNSA. The CDR3 runs to 13 residues. V was clipped by 5 bases and J by 6 bases, with 14 bases between them. The DNA of the CDR3 is TGTGCCAGCAGCCCTTGGTGGCGTGCCGAGCAGTACTTC. Translating it yields CASSPWWRAEQYF.

The J gene is TRBJ1-2, the V gene TRBV14; TRBD1 matches at 9 bases. Losses at the gene ends were 4 bases for V and 4 bases for J; bases not matched to a gene: 7. The CDR3 totals 15 residues. Germline CDR1 reads SGHDN; CDR2 reads FVKESK. The CDR3 loop reads CASSPRTGASYGYTF. The CDR3 nucleotides are TGTGCCAGCAGCCCGAGGACAGGGGCCAGCTATGGCTACACCTTC.

The gene calls are TRBV6-5 and TRBJ2-7; D not resolved. The germline V gene has CDR1 MNHEY and CDR2 SVGAGI. V lost 6 bases and J lost 7, with 10 bases in between. The CDR3 spans 11 residues. The CDR3 sequence: CASSDGWEQYF. DNA of the CDR3: TGTGCCAGCAGCGACGGTTGGGAGCAGTACTTC.

The chain couples TRBV7-9 to TRBJ2-1, with D uncertain. The germline CDR1 and CDR2 sequences are SEHNR and FQNEAQ (reference sequence). The CDR3 length is 11 residues. The V and J ends lost 5 bases and 6 bases respectively, with 5 bases between them. The DNA of the CDR3 is TGTGCCAGCAGCCAAACCAATGAGCAGTTCTTC. Protein sequence: CASSQTNEQFF.

This chain uses TRBV28 with TRBJ1-1, with 7 bases lining up with TRBD1. Per germline, CDR1 MDHEN and CDR2 SYDVKM. The J segment lost 1 base and the V segment lost 7 bases, leaving 3 bases of the junction unmatched. CDR3 length: 13 amino acids. CDR3 region: CASKHRGNTEAFF. CDR3 bases: TGTGCCAGCAAACACAGGGGGAACACTGAAGCTTTCTTT.

This chain uses TRBV19 with TRBJ1-5; D is possibly TRBD1 (5 bases). The CDR3 totals 15 residues. Germline V gene lookup returns CDR1 LNHDA and CDR2 SQIVND (reference sequence). Trimming removed 10 bases from V and 2 bases from J, with 18 bases in between. The CDR3 DNA reads as TGTGCCACGCAGGCAAGGGGCGAGGGCAATCAGCCCCAGCATTTT. Amino acids: CATQARGEGNQPQHF.

The chain combines TRBV5-4 with TRBJ2-7; 7 nucleotides line up with TRBD2. The CDR3 has 15 residues. Looked up from germline, CDR1 is SGHNT and CDR2 is YYREEE (reference sequence). J was trimmed by 11 bases and V by 4 bases; bases with no gene match: 18. CDR3 loop: CASSLASGRRGKEYF. Written as DNA, the CDR3 is TGTGCCAGCAGCCTTGCCAGCGGGCGGCGGGGGAAGGAGTACTTC.